What follows describes a single TCR beta chain. The antigen remains undetermined. These data belong to a study of cytomegalovirus exposure and HLA in healthy donors. Study outcomes and limitations: An Asian-associated ancestry cluster reportedly showed fewer N-insertions than the roughly 700-donor mean in a later analysis. HLA alleles showed associations with about 17,000 TCR beta sequences in a later analysis, at a 0.05 false discovery rate.

In the PCR, 60 Vbeta and 13 Jbeta primers were used. Assay: immunoSEQ multiplex PCR; the TCRdb copy retains only in-frame clones and omits some. In the table there are roughly 120,000 clones, about 78% of which are singletons. Germline V gene data show CDR1 as SGHTA and CDR2 as FQGNSA. CDR3 length equals 16 residues. V lost 1 base to trimming and J lost 5 bases, with 14 bases between them. The chain joins TRBV7-2 to TRBJ1-4; unclear D gene. The source material was PBMCs. This sequence was found in a woman between 35 and 50 years old in good health and CMV-seropositive. The CDR3 loop reads CASSLGYEVSNEKLFF. DNA of the CDR3: TGTGCCAGCAGCTTAGGTTACGAGGTATCCAATGAAAAACTGTTTTTT.